This entry features one T cell receptor beta chain sequence. Its matching antigen is unknown. The assay was immunoSEQ multiplex PCR, and TCRdb's table has in-frame clones only and misses some. The table includes roughly 170,000 clones, 85% to 95% detected once. Germline CDR1 reads MNHEY; CDR2 reads SVGAGI. The V end was cut by 0 bases, the J end by 0 bases, with 11 bases between. This CDR3 contains 16 residues. The data are from a study of T cell responses to AZD1222 COVID-19 vaccine. Whole-study findings and limits: As reported, nearly half of all spike-specific TCRs target variant regions that are unmutated.

The sequence derives from an adult who received the AZD1222 COVID-19 vaccine. Sequencing used peripheral blood, obtained 28 days after the second AZD1222 dose. The chain uses TRBV6-5 and TRBJ1-1; perhaps TRBD1 as D (5 bases). The CDR3 region has the DNA TGTGCCAGCAGTTACTCGAGGACACCCATGAACACTGAAGCTTTCTTT. Residues: CASSYSRTPMNTEAFF.